This passage covers 21 T cell receptor beta chains from one sample sequenced in a study of post-analysis software for immune sequencing data. Study-wide points: In patients, about 5 TRBV segments were more frequent than in controls, with TRBV5-6, TRBV5-1 and TRBV20-1 among them.

Their recognized antigens are unknown. Researchers reported that TCR beta cDNA libraries carried unique molecular identifiers. TCRdb reanalysed the PCR reads using MiXCR and keeps one entry per CDR3 protein. Altogether about 820,000 distinct CDR3 sequences are present, about 53% being singletons, with the ten largest covering approximately 4.2%. The sample was blood. These receptors came from a girl aged 5-17 years with multiple sclerosis.

This chain links TRBV12-3 or TRBV12-4 with TRBJ1-5, with a tentative D call TRBD1 (6 bases). V was clipped by 0 bases and J by 5 bases, with 11 bases between them. This CDR3 comprises 15 residues. This chain's CDR3 is CASSLAQGRDQPQHF. In nucleotides, the CDR3 is TGTGCCAGCAGTTTAGCACAGGGAAGGGATCAGCCCCAGCATTTT.

This clonotype occurred a few times. The chain joins TRBV5-1 to TRBJ2-1; TRBD2 matches at 14 bases. The tail of the sequence fits TRBJ2-7 better, so the J call may be wrong. Germline CDR1 and CDR2: SGHRS and YFSETQ. The CDR3 is 15 amino acids. CDR3: CASSEGTSGGYEQYF. As DNA, the CDR3 is TGCGCCAGCAGCGAAGGGACTAGCGGGGGCTACGAGCAGTACTTC.

The V call is TRBV4-2, the J call TRBJ2-1, with D maybe TRBD2 (5 bases). The J call is in doubt because the DNA end fits TRBJ2-7 better. The CDR3 spans 15 residues. CDR1 and CDR2 from the germline V gene are LGHNA and YNFKEQ. This CDR3 reads CASSQAPLGSGEQYF. The DNA for the CDR3 is TGTGCCAGCAGCCAGGCGCCCCTGGGAAGCGGCGAGCAGTACTTC.

The rearrangement uses TRBV5-1 and TRBJ2-7, with no clear D. V was pared by 4 bases and J by 7 bases, with 9 bases between. The CDR3 loop spans 11 amino acids. Per the germline V gene, CDR1 is SGHRS and CDR2 is YFSETQ. The CDR3 sequence is CASSAAHEQYF. CDR3 DNA: TGCGCCAGCAGCGCCGCTCATGAGCAGTACTTC.

The chain has TRBV5-5 and TRBJ2-5; 9 bases align to TRBD2. Germline lookup yields CDR1 SGHKS and CDR2 YYEKEE (reference sequence). The CDR3 covers 17 residues. Trimming cost V 6 bases and J 11 bases; bases outside gene matches: 23. The CDR3 sequence is CASTGRLVAGARNEQYF. The DNA for the CDR3 is TGTGCCAGCACCGGCCGCCTAGTAGCGGGAGCAAGAAATGAGCAGTACTTC. The whole variable domain, remainder taken from reference TRBV5-5 and TRBJ2-5, is DAGVTQSPTHLIKTRGQQVTLRCSPISGHKSVSWYQQVLGQGPQFIFQYYEKEERGRGNFPDRFSARQFPNYSSELNVNALLLGDSALYLCASTGRLVAGARNEQYFGPGTRLLVL.

V is TRBV7-3 and J is TRBJ2-1; tentatively, D is TRBD2 (6 bases). The CDR3 consists of 15 residues. The germline V gene encodes CDR1 SGHTA and CDR2 FQGTGA. Trimming removed 2 bases from V and 6 bases from J, with 14 bases in between. The CDR3 protein is CASSLAGPAPNEQFF. CDR3 sequence (DNA): TGTGCCAGCAGCTTAGCGGGGCCGGCACCCAATGAGCAGTTCTTC.

V and J are TRBV3-1 and TRBJ2-5; 14 bases are shared with TRBD2. The V segment lost 0 bases and the J segment 1 base; nucleotides outside the gene matches: 4. Germline V CDR1 and CDR2: LGHDT, YNNKEL (reference sequence). This CDR3 region has 18 residues. The DNA of the CDR3 is TGTGCCAGCAGCCAAGATTTCGGGACTAGCGGGAGCCAAGAGACCCAGTACTTC. Translated, it gives CASSQDFGTSGSQETQYF.

Here the CDR3 DNA reads TGCAGTGCTAGCTGGGGACTAGGCTTCCAGGAGACCCAGTACTTC. This encodes CSASWGLGFQETQYF. The chain uses TRBV20-1 and TRBJ2-5; 8 bases are a match to TRBD2. The CDR3 is 15 amino acids. The trim removed 3 bases at V and 5 bases at J, leaving 11 bases unmatched. From germline, CDR1 is DFQATT and CDR2 SNEGSKA (reference sequence).

V usage is TRBV20-1 and J usage is TRBJ2-3, with 13 positions matching TRBD2. V lost 0 bases, J lost 5 bases, and 5 bases stayed unmatched. CDR3 length: 16 residues. CDR1 is DFQATT and CDR2 is SNEGSKA in the germline V gene (reference sequence). For the CDR3, the DNA is TGCAGTGCTAGAGACGTGACTAGCGGGAGGATAGATACGCAGTATTTT. Translated: CSARDVTSGRIDTQYF.

This clonotype was seen a few times. The chain uses TRBV4-2 and TRBJ1-4; possibly TRBD1 for D (6 bases). Deletions cut 0 bases from V and 16 bases from J, with 15 bases between. The germline V gene has CDR1 LGHNA and CDR2 YNFKEQ. This CDR3 is 13 amino acids long. This CDR3 is CASSQEGSGGAFF. The DNA for the CDR3 is TGTGCCAGCAGCCAAGAAGGCTCCGGGGGGGCGTTTTTT.

This chain uses TRBV12-3 or TRBV12-4 with TRBJ2-1; 10 positions match TRBD1. The ends lost 2 bases at V and 9 bases at J; junction bases unmatched: 7. The CDR3 is made up of 15 amino acids. In DNA form, the CDR3 reads TGTGCCAGCAGTTTACGACAGGGGGCCCATGGTGAGCAGTTCTTC. Translation gives CASSLRQGAHGEQFF.

The chain is built from TRBV20-1 and TRBJ2-7; D possibly matches TRBD1 or TRBD2 (5 bases each). Trimming shortened V by 1 base and J by 3 bases, and 19 bases separated the two germline ends. Per the germline V gene, CDR1 is DFQATT and CDR2 is SNEGSKA (reference sequence). The CDR3 has 16 amino acids. CDR3 in DNA: TGCAGTGCTAGAGCCCCCCAGCGAGGGGCAAACTACGAGCAGTACTTC. It yields the protein CSARAPQRGANYEQYF.

V is TRBV28 and J is TRBJ2-4, with TRBD2 matching 12 bases. The J call may be wrong; the DNA end is better matched by TRBJ2-7. Germline CDR1 is MDHEN and CDR2 is SYDVKM. The CDR3 loop spans 19 amino acids. The DNA for the CDR3 is TGTGCCAGCACTTTTTCCGGGACTAGCGGGTTTACCCGCTCCTACGAGCAGTACTTC. Protein: CASTFSGTSGFTRSYEQYF.

This clonotype was seen more than once but under ten times. CDR3 residues: CSVGTIGYTF. CDR3 sequence (DNA): TGCAGCGTGGGGACGATTGGCTACACCTTC. The V call is TRBV29-1, the J call TRBJ1-2; D possibly corresponds to TRBD1 (5 bases). V lost 6 bases, J lost 7 bases, and 9 bases lay in between. This CDR3 comprises 10 residues. The germline gives CDR1 SQVTM, CDR2 ANQGSEA. The whole variable domain, filled in from reference TRBV29-1 and TRBJ1-2, reads SAVISQKPSRDICQRGTSLTIQCQVDSQVTMMFWYRQQPGQSLTLIATANQGSEATYESGFVIDKFPISRPNLTFSTLTVSNMSPEDSSIYLCSVGTIGYTFGSGTRLTVV.

V usage is TRBV12-3 or TRBV12-4 and J usage is TRBJ1-2; 7 nucleotides line up with TRBD1. The CDR3 is 14 residues long. V gave up 7 bases and J gave up 4 bases; unmatched junction bases: 9. The CDR3: CASTTNRGSYGYTF. In nucleotides, the CDR3 is TGTGCCAGCACCACGAACAGGGGCTCCTATGGCTACACCTTC.

The sample holds a few counts of this clonotype. The V call is TRBV29-1, the J call TRBJ2-3, with D hard to call. This CDR3 spans 14 amino acids. V was pared by 3 bases and J by 3 bases, with 13 bases between. Germline V gives CDR1 SQVTM, CDR2 ANQGSEA. As DNA, the CDR3 is TGCAGCGTTGATAGAAACAGAGGAACAGATACGCAGTATTTT. Its translation: CSVDRNRGTDTQYF.

This chain uses TRBV5-1 with TRBJ2-7, with D tentatively TRBD1 (6 bases). Germline CDR1 SGHRS, CDR2 YFSETQ. The CDR3 covers 16 residues. V lost 0 bases and J lost 7, with 20 bases in between. The CDR3 loop is CASSLVTGRATKEQYF. CDR3 in DNA: TGCGCCAGCAGCTTGGTGACAGGTAGGGCTACGAAGGAGCAGTACTTC.

A word on this clonotype: An end of the junction differs from the germline gene, which may be a read error. The V gene is TRBV12-3 or TRBV12-4, the J gene TRBJ2-1; 7 bases are shared with TRBD2. The CDR3 is made up of 14 amino acids. The DNA for the CDR3 is TGTACCAGCATCCCACGGGGGGTCTTCGATGAGCAGTTCTTC. Its protein is CTSIPRGVFDEQFF.

The rearrangement joins TRBV20-1 to TRBJ2-1; maybe TRBD1 (6 bases). The CDR3 sequence is 16 residues long. The germline CDR1 and CDR2 sequences are DFQATT and SNEGSKA (reference sequence). V dropped 6 bases and J dropped 0 bases, with 18 bases sitting between them. The CDR3 here is CSANLQGPSSYNEQFF. CDR3 nucleotides: TGCAGTGCGAATCTACAGGGTCCGAGCTCCTACAATGAGCAGTTCTTC.

This clonotype has more than one count but fewer than ten. The chain couples TRBV20-1 to TRBJ2-5; D possibly corresponds to TRBD2 (5 bases). Gene TRBJ2-7 matches the end of the DNA better, so the J call may be wrong. Germline V gene sequence: CDR1 DFQATT, CDR2 SNEGSKA (reference sequence). The CDR3 has 12 amino acids. The CDR3 DNA follows: TGCAGTGTTGTGAGTGGACTTGACGAGCAGTACTTC. Protein: CSVVSGLDEQYF.

J is TRBJ2-5 and V is TRBV7-3, with D tentatively TRBD2 (6 bases). This CDR3 contains 15 residues. V gave up 2 bases and J gave up 1 base, with 11 bases separating them. Germline loops: CDR1 SGHTA, CDR2 FQGTGA. CDR3 DNA sequence: TGTGCCAGCAGCTTATTTAGCGGAGGCCAAGAGACCCAGTACTTC. Protein: CASSLFSGGQETQYF.